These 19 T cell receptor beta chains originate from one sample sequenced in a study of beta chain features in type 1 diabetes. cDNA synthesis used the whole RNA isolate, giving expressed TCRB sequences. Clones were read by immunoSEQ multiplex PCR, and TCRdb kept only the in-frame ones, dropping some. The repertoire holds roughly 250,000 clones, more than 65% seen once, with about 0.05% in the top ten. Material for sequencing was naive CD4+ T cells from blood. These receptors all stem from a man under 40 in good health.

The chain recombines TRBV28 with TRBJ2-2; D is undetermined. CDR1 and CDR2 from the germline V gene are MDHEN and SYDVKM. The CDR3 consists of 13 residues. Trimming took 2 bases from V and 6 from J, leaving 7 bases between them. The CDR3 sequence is CASSLIRAGELFF. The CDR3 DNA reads TGTGCCAGCAGTTTAATCCGGGCCGGGGAGCTGTTTTTT.

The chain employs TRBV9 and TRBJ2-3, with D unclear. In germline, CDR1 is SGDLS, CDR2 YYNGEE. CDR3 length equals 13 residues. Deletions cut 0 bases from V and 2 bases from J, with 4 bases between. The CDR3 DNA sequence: TGTGCCAGCAGCGTAGACCACACAGATACGCAGTATTTT. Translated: CASSVDHTDTQYF.

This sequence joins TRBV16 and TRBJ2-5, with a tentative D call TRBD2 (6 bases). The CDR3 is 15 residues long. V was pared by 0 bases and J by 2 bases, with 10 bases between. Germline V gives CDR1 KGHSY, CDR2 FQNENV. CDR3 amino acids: CASSQSAGIQETQYF. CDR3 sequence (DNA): TGTGCCAGCAGCCAATCGGCGGGAATACAAGAGACCCAGTACTTC.

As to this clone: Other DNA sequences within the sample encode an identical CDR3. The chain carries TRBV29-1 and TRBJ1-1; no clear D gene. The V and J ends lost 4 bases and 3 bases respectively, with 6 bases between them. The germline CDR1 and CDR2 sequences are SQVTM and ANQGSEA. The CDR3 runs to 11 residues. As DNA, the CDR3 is TGCAGCGTTGTAGGCGACACTGAAGCTTTCTTT. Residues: CSVVGDTEAFF.

The DNA for the CDR3 is TGTGCCAGCAGCCCCCACCGGACAGGGCCCCGAGATACGCAGTATTTT. This gives the protein CASSPHRTGPRDTQYF. The chain combines TRBV9 with TRBJ2-3, with 8 nucleotides matching TRBD1. The germline V gene has CDR1 SGDLS and CDR2 YYNGEE. J lost 5 bases, V lost 4 bases, and 12 bases had no gene match. The CDR3 length is 16 residues.

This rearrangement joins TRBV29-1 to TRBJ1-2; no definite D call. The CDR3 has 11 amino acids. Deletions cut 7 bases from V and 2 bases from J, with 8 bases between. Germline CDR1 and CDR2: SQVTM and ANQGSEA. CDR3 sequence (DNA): TGCAGCGGGATAGGGAACTATGGCTACACCTTC. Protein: CSGIGNYGYTF.

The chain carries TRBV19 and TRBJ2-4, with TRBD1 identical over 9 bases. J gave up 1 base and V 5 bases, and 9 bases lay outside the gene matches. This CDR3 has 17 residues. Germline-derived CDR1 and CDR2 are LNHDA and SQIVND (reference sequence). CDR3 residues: CASSPRDRAGAKNIQYF. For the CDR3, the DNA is TGTGCCAGTAGTCCCCGGGACAGGGCGGGCGCCAAAAACATTCAGTACTTC.

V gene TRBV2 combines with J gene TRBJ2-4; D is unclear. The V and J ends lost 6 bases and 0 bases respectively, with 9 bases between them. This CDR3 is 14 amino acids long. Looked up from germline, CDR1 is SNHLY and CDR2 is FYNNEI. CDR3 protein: CASSKRLAKNIQYF. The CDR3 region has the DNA TGTGCCAGCAGCAAAAGATTAGCCAAAAACATTCAGTACTTC.

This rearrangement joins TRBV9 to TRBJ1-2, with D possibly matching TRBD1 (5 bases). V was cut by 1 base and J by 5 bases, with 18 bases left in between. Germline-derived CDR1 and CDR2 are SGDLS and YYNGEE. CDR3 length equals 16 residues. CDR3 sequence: CASSVHYTGTDYGYTF. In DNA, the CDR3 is TGTGCCAGCAGCGTACACTACACCGGGACTGATTATGGCTACACCTTC.

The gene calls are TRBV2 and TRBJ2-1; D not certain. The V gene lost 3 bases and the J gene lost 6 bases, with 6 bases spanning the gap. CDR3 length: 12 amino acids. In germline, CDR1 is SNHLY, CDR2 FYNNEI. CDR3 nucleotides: TGTGCCAGCAGTGACGACGGCAATGAGCAGTTCTTC. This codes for CASSDDGNEQFF.

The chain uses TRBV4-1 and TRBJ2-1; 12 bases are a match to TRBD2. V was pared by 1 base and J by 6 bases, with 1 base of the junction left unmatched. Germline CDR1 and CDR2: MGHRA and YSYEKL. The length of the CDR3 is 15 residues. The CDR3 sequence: CASSQVGLAGNEQFF. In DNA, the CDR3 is TGCGCCAGCAGCCAAGTGGGACTAGCGGGCAATGAGCAGTTCTTC.

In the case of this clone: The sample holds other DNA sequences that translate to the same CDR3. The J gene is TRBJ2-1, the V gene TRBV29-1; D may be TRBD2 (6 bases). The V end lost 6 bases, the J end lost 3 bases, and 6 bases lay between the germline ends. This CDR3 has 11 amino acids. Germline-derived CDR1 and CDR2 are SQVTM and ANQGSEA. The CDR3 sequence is CSVGGYNEQFF. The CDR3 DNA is TGCAGCGTCGGGGGCTACAATGAGCAGTTCTTC.

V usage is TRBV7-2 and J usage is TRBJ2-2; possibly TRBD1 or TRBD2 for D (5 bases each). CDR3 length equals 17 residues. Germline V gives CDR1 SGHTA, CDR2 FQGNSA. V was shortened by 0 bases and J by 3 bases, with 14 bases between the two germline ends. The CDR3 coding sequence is TGTGCCAGCAGCTTAGCAGCGCCGGGGCGGCACACCGGGGAGCTGTTTTTT. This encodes CASSLAAPGRHTGELFF. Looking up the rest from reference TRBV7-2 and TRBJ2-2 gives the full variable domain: GAGVSQSPSNKVTEKGKDVELRCDPISGHTALYWYRQSLGQGLEFLIYFQGNSAPDKSGLPSDRFSAERTGGSVSTLTIQRTQQEDSAVYLCASSLAAPGRHTGELFFGEGSRLTVL.

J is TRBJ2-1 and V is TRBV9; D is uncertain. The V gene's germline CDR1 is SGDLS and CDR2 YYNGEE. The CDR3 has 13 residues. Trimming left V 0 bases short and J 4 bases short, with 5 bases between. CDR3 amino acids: CASSVGEYNEQFF. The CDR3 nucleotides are TGTGCCAGCAGCGTAGGAGAGTACAATGAGCAGTTCTTC.

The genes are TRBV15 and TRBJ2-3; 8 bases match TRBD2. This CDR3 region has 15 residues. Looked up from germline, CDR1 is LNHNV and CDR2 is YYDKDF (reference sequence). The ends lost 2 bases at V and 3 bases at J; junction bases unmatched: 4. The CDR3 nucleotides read TGTGCCACCAGCAGACCGGGACTAGGGACAGATACGCAGTATTTT. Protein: CATSRPGLGTDTQYF.

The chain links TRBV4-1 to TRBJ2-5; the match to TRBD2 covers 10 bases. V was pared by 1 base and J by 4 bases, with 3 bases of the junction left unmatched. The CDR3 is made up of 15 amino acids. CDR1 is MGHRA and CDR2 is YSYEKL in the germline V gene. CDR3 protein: CASSQVLAGAETQYF. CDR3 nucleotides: TGCGCCAGCAGCCAAGTTCTAGCGGGGGCAGAGACCCAGTACTTC.

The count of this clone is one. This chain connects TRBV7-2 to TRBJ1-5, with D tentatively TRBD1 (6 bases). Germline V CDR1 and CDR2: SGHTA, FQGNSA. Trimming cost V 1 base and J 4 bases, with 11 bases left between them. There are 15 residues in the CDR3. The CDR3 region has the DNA TGTGCCAGCAGCTTAGAGGGGGTCCTAAATCAGCCCCAGCATTTT. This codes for CASSLEGVLNQPQHF.

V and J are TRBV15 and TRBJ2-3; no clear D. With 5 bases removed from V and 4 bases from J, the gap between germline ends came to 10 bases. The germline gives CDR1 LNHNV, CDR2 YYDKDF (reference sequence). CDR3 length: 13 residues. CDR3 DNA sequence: TGTGCCACCAGCGGCACAACCGCAGATACGCAGTATTTT. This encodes CATSGTTADTQYF.

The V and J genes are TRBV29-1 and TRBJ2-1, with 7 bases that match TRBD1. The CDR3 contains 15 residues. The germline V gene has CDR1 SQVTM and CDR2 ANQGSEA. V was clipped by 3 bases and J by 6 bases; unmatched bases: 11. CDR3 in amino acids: CSVEGFNRGLNEQFF. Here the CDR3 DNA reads TGCAGCGTTGAGGGCTTCAACAGGGGTCTCAATGAGCAGTTCTTC.